The 17 T cell receptor beta chains given below trace back to one sample, sequenced in a study of tumor-infiltrating lymphocytes in primary liver carcinoma. TCR beta cDNA was reverse-transcribed from roughly 520 ng of total RNA. The reaction used a constant-region primer and ProtoScript II reverse transcriptase. Three rounds of nested multiplex PCR with slightly modified ARM-PCR produced TCR beta libraries. Forward primers for TRBV1-TRBV30 and a C-beta reverse primer served the first two PCR rounds, at around 9 cycles each. TCRdb recomputed calls from the multiplex PCR reads with MiXCR, one row per CDR3 protein. The sample contains more than 100,000 distinct CDR3 sequences, approximately 68% of which appear only once. Taking about 20-31 mg of unsorted bulk tissue, the authors co-extracted RNA and DNA. The sample taken for sequencing was tumor-adjacent normal liver tissue. The receptors originated from a woman aged 55-69 years with primary liver carcinoma and hepatitis B virus infection.

This rearrangement joins TRBV7-9 to TRBJ2-7; D possibly corresponds to TRBD1 (5 bases). This CDR3 comprises 12 residues. Germline V CDR1 and CDR2: SEHNR, FQNEAQ (reference sequence). V lost 7 bases to trimming and J lost 6 bases, with 13 bases between them. Written as DNA, the CDR3 is TGTGCCAGCAACTTTCAGGGCCGCGAGCAGTACTTC. As protein: CASNFQGREQYF.

Of note for this clonotype: At one boundary the junction diverges from the germline segment, which might be a read error. This chain links TRBV4-1 with TRBJ1-5; D not resolved. Germline CDR1 reads MGHRA; CDR2 reads YSYEKL. This CDR3 is 16 amino acids long. CDR3 coding DNA: TGCGCCATCAGCCAAACGCACAGAAGTAGCAATCAGCCCCAGCATTTT. This sequence encodes CAISQTHRSSNQPQHF.

Comments on this clonotype: Without the conserved terminal phenylalanine or tryptophan, this CDR3 likely stems from a read error. The chain links TRBV11-2 to TRBJ2-7, with 7 positions matching TRBD2. The CDR3 contains 15 residues. The V gene end was trimmed by 11 bases and the J gene end by 7 bases; junction bases not matched to a gene: 20. Germline CDR1 reads SGHAT; CDR2 reads FQNNGV. CDR3 nucleotides: TGTGCCTGTACAAATGTGGGAGGGGTATCTGGGGAGCAGTACTTA. It specifies CACTNVGGVSGEQYL.

Note on this clonotype: The junction differs from germline at one of its ends, possibly a read error. V gene TRBV29-1 combines with J gene TRBJ2-1; either TRBD1 or TRBD2 may fit D (6 bases each). The CDR3 consists of 15 residues. CDR1 SQVTM and CDR2 ANQGSEA come from the germline V gene. The CDR3 DNA sequence: TGCAACGTTGACCCCGGGGGCAAGGGCGGCAATGAGCAGTTCTTC. Its protein product is CNVDPGGKGGNEQFF.

As regards this clonotype: A much larger clone differs from this one at a single base, so this may be a read error. The chain joins TRBV11-2 to TRBJ2-7, with 8 bases lining up with TRBD1. This CDR3 region has 15 residues. Germline V gene data show CDR1 as SGHAT and CDR2 as FQNNGV. The ends lost 3 bases at V and 2 bases at J; junction bases unmatched: 6. CDR3 residues: CASSFGTGATYEQYF. The CDR3 region has the DNA TGTGCCAGCAGCTTCGGGACAGGTGCAACCTACGAGCAGTACTTC.

A word on this clonotype: One end of the junction is discordant with germline, which a read error may explain. This rearrangement joins TRBV2 to TRBJ1-4; tentatively, D is TRBD1 (6 bases). Germline loops: CDR1 SNHLY, CDR2 FYNNEI. The CDR3 loop spans 15 amino acids. The CDR3 loop is CVSNKAPGHSEKLFF. The CDR3, as DNA: TGTGTCAGCAACAAAGCCCCGGGACACAGTGAAAAACTGTTTTTT.

This clonotype was found many times. V usage is TRBV5-1 and J usage is TRBJ2-5; D remains unclear. Germline V lookup: CDR1 SGHRS, CDR2 YFSETQ. The length of the CDR3 is 12 residues. The V end lost 1 base, the J end lost 5 bases, and 6 bases lay between the germline ends. The CDR3 coding sequence is TGCGCCAGCAGCTTGAGTCTGGAGACCCAGTACTTC. Translating it yields CASSLSLETQYF.

Comments on this clonotype: One junction end does not reproduce the germline sequence, and a read error may be involved. The chain combines TRBV11-2 with TRBJ2-1, with a possible D match to TRBD2 (5 bases). The CDR3 loop spans 17 amino acids. Germline values: CDR1 SGHAT, CDR2 FQNNGV. This chain's CDR3 is CASSFAPLGSSYNGQFF. The CDR3 nucleotides are TGTGCCAGCAGCTTCGCCCCACTGGGGAGCTCCTACAATGGGCAGTTCTTC.

This clonotype came up many times. The chain is built from TRBV6-2 or TRBV6-3 and TRBJ2-1; D might be TRBD2 (6 bases). This CDR3 spans 15 amino acids. Trimming took off 2 bases at V and 2 bases at J, with 10 bases between the two ends. Looked up from germline, CDR1 is MNHEY and CDR2 is SVGEGT. The CDR3 DNA is TGTGCCAGCAGTTACGGGTCTAGCGCCTACAATGAGCAGTTCTTC. Translating it yields CASSYGSSAYNEQFF.

Regarding this clonotype: The junction differs from germline at one of its ends, possibly a read error. The chain employs TRBV14 and TRBJ1-2; the D gene is possibly TRBD1 (6 bases). The CDR3 is made up of 14 amino acids. Germline CDR1 SGHDN, CDR2 FVKESK. CDR3 sequence reads: CVSSRLGGARSYTF. CDR3 nucleotide sequence: TGTGTCAGCAGCCGACTAGGGGGGGCTAGGAGCTACACCTTC.

About this clonotype: No conserved phenylalanine or tryptophan ends this CDR3, so it is likely a read error. The rearrangement links TRBV11-3 to TRBJ1-1; no reliable D call. CDR3 length equals 12 residues. Trimming removed 7 bases at V and 3 bases at J, with 9 bases between. Germline assignment: CDR1 SGHNT and CDR2 YENEEA. The CDR3 spells CASNKGYTEAFL. The CDR3 DNA reads as TGTGCCAGCAACAAAGGGTACACTGAAGCTTTCTTA.

This clonotype was counted ten times or more. The chain joins TRBV7-8 to TRBJ2-2; 9 bases agree with TRBD2. Trimming cost V 1 base and J 5 bases; bases outside gene matches: 5. This CDR3 is 16 amino acids long. Looked up from germline, CDR1 is SGHVS and CDR2 is FQNEAQ. DNA for the CDR3: TGTGCCAGCAGCTTAGTAGCGGGAGTTAGGACCGGGGAGCTGTTTTTT. It specifies CASSLVAGVRTGELFF.

This clonotype was counted a single time. The CDR3 end shows no conserved phenylalanine or tryptophan, and so a read error is likely. The chain employs TRBV11-2 and TRBJ2-3; 8 positions agree with TRBD2. J was trimmed by 3 bases and V by 10 bases; bases with no gene match: 12. The CDR3 covers 15 residues. Germline loops: CDR1 SGHAT, CDR2 FQNNGV. CDR3 coding DNA: TGTGCCACCAGACTAGAGGCGGGAGGTACAGATACGCAGTATCTT. Translation: CATRLEAGGTDTQYL.

In DNA, the CDR3 is TGCGCCAGCAGCTTGAAGGCAGGGGCACATGAGCAGTTCTTC. Translating gives CASSLKAGAHEQFF. The rearrangement links TRBV5-1 to TRBJ2-1, with TRBD1 as a possible D gene (6 bases). Germline loops: CDR1 SGHRS, CDR2 YFSETQ. V shed 1 base and J shed 8 bases, with 13 bases lying between them. This CDR3 spans 14 amino acids. The variable domain in full, completed from reference TRBV5-1 and TRBJ2-1, reads KAGVTQTPRYLIKTRGQQVTLSCSPISGHRSVSWYQQTPGQGLQFLFEYFSETQRNKGNFPGRFSGRQFSNSRSEMNVSTLELGDSALYLCASSLKAGAHEQFFGPGTRLTVL.

The sample holds one count of this clonotype. At one boundary the junction diverges from the germline segment, which might be a read error. The chain links TRBV12-3 or TRBV12-4 to TRBJ1-1, with a weak D call TRBD1 (5 bases). The CDR3 extends over 13 amino acids. CDR3: CGSREQVNTVAFF. The CDR3 bases are TGTGGCAGCAGAGAACAGGTGAACACTGTAGCTTTCTTT.

Of note for this clonotype: This CDR3 is missing its conserved last phenylalanine or tryptophan, likely due to a read error. This chain uses TRBV29-1 with TRBJ2-1, with D possibly matching TRBD2 (6 bases). V was clipped by 7 bases and J by 3 bases, with 13 bases between them. Germline V gene sequence: CDR1 SQVTM, CDR2 ANQGSEA. The CDR3 runs to 13 residues. The CDR3 protein is CSARRASYNEQFS. CDR3 DNA: TGCAGCGCCCGGAGGGCCAGCTACAATGAGCAGTTCTCC.

The genes are TRBV7-8 and TRBJ1-3; 7 nucleotides align to TRBD1. With V trimmed by 7 bases and J by 3 bases, 15 bases remained unmatched. Looked up from germline, CDR1 is SGHVS and CDR2 is FQNEAQ. The CDR3 is 17 amino acids. CDR3 sequence (DNA): TGTGCCAGCAACTCGAACGAAGAGGGGGCGCGTGGAAACACCATATATTTT. Translated: CASNSNEEGARGNTIYF. Filled out from reference TRBV7-8 and TRBJ1-3, the complete variable domain reads GAGVSQSPRYKVAKRGQDVALRCDPISGHVSLFWYQQALGQGPEFLTYFQNEAQLDKSGLPSDRFFAERPEGSVSTLKIQRTQQEDSAVYLCASNSNEEGARGNTIYFGEGSWLTVV.